This T cell receptor (beta chain) was found in a study of blood T cell repertoires in COVID-19 (dated by TCRdb to the early 2020s). Notes on the research overall: Samples covering the acute and convalescent phases of COVID-19 were provided by collaborators in the United States, Italy and Spain. The prospective study material was composed of cDNA or gDNA derived from T cells, B-cell-depleted T cells, or PBMCs. Deeply sampled blood TCRbeta repertoires from subjects exposed to, actively infected with, or recovered from COVID-19 were included in the dataset. The repertoires were made available in a free public database intended to serve as a resource for research on the immune response to SARS-CoV-2. Samples were obtained from the ongoing ImmuneRACE study (first 160 participants) and from some 1,300 subjects provided by 6 global collaborators. Sample metadata almost always included a de-identified subject ID, COVID-19 status, age in years and sex. Where HLA class I and class II types were available, the types were taken from metadata supplied by the sample provider, not from assay-based typing.

TCRbeta CDR3 regions were amplified from genomic DNA using the immunoSEQ Assay, a bias-controlled multiplex PCR. Processing in the source paper ran as follows. The number of nucleated cells in each sample was estimated from the amplification of reference gene primers within the assay. Sequence reads were collapsed and filtered to measure the absolute abundance of every unique TCRbeta CDR3 rearrangement. Productive Simpson clonality was computed per sample as the square root of Simpson's diversity index over productive rearrangements. The clones in this table, taken by TCRdb from immuneACCESS, are in-frame only. Not every clone is retained; where verified, under half of the shortfall comes from an unresolved V gene, and the cause of the rest is unknown. V, J and clone size are taken as reported in that table, and D and trimming were inferred from the DNA itself. The sample has approximately 390,000 clones on record, 85% to 90% of them singletons. Roughly a tenth of the sample is held by the ten biggest clonotypes.

The study at large found these results: The quantity of clinical and demographic metadata differed by source and by participant and was supplied without curation.

As regards this clone: No cognate antigen has been identified for it. No base quality values were provided; no much bigger clone lies one nucleotide off.

Enrolling through a virtual design, the prospective study's participants ranged in age from roughly 18 to 95 years and lived across some 22 United States geographic areas. To assign participants to cohorts, the prospective study relied on clinical history that participants themselves reported in a screening survey and a study questionnaire. ImmuneRACE Cohort 3 recovered participants were defined by two consecutive negative NP/OP PCR tests, healthcare professional clearance, or symptom resolution. Each participant in the prospective study had whole blood, serum and a nasopharyngeal or oropharyngeal swab collected by mobile phlebotomists. Additional blood draws and questionnaires over a 2-month period could optionally be provided by prospective study participants. Before DNA extraction, blood samples from the prospective study were shipped at room temperature or frozen. Sequencing was carried out using PBMCs or T cells enriched from blood (not recorded which). The receptor was derived from a woman in her fifties or sixties who had recovered from COVID-19.

CDR3 loop: CASSLSPGMAFF. Here is the DNA: TGTGCCAGCAGCTTATCGCCAGGGATGGCTTTCTTT. This chain is built from TRBV7-3 and TRBJ1-1; TRBD1 is perhaps the D gene, given 5 matching bases. Measured from the cysteine to the phenylalanine, the CDR3 is 12 residues long. Here the CDR3 DNA is all that survives: 36 bases in frame from base 1. V and J are truncated by 2 bases and 11 bases respectively, leaving an intervening sequence of 12 bases. Taken from the germline V gene, the CDR1 and CDR2 loops are SGHTA and FQGTGA.